A selection of T cell receptor beta chains follows, all from one sample in a study of T cell responses to AZD1222 COVID-19 vaccine. Here immunoSEQ multiplex PCR was the method, and the copy in TCRdb shows in-frame clones only, minus some. The sample contains roughly 150,000 clones, around 89% of which appear only once. Material: peripheral blood, obtained on day 0 of AZD1222 vaccination. Source of these receptors: an adult in good health. Each CDR3 is given with its conserved first and last residue. D genes are given only for firm matches. Some rows have no size entry. The others give once, few or many, or a class for an expanded clone.

TRBV30	TRBJ1-1	-	once	TGTGCCTGGAAACGAAGTCAGGGAAACACTGAAGCTTTCTTT	CAWKRSQGNTEAFF
TRBV4-3	TRBJ1-2	-	-	TGCGCCAGCAGCCAAGACTTCGGATACACCTATGGCTACACCTTC	CASSQDFGYTYGYTF
TRBV2	TRBJ2-2	-	few	TGTGCCAGCAGTGACTTCCGCACCGGGGAGCTGTTTTTT	CASSDFRTGELFF
TRBV27	TRBJ1-1	-	-	TGTGCCAGCAGTTTGGAGCTGGGGAACACTGAAGCTTTCTTT	CASSLELGNTEAFF
TRBV28	TRBJ1-5	-	-	TGTGCCAGCAGTTTATCTTATAGCAATCAGCCCCAGCATTTT	CASSLSYSNQPQHF
TRBV27	TRBJ1-2	TRBD1	-	TGTGCCAGCAGTTTGGGGGGACAGAACCTTTATGGCTACACCTTC	CASSLGGQNLYGYTF
TRBV6-5	TRBJ1-3	TRBD1	-	TGTGCCAGCAGTTACTCTACAGGGGAAAGAAACACCATATATTTT	CASSYSTGERNTIYF
TRBV3-1/TRBV3-2	TRBJ2-1	-	once	TGTGCCAGCAGCCAAGTCGCCCAGGGATTAAATGAGCAGTTCTTC	CASSQVAQGLNEQFF
TRBV5-6	TRBJ1-2	TRBD1	-	TGTGCCAGCAGCCGAAGACAGGGGTCTGGCTACACCTTC	CASSRRQGSGYTF
TRBV6-4	TRBJ2-5	TRBD2	-	TGTGCCAGCAGTGCCCCCAAACTAGCGCTACAAGAGACCCAGTACTTC	CASSAPKLALQETQYF
TRBV5-4	TRBJ1-2	-	-	TGTGCCAGCAGCTTGGATAGGAGGGAAATCCGCTTC	CASSLDRREIRF
TRBV29-1	TRBJ2-1	TRBD2	-	TGCAGCGTTGTTCTAGCGGGAGCACGCAATGAGCAGTTCTTC	CSVVLAGARNEQFF
TRBV19	TRBJ2-7	-	-	TGTGCCAGTAAGGAGGGGGGGCAGGGAGTCTACGAGCAGTACTTC	CASKEGGQGVYEQYF
TRBV11-2	TRBJ2-7	-	-	TGTGCCAGCAGCTACCGGGTCCCCAGCTCCTACGAGCAGTACTTC	CASSYRVPSSYEQYF
TRBV28	TRBJ1-3	-	-	TGTGCCAGCAGTGCCTCACTCGCGGGGGGAAACACCATATATTTT	CASSASLAGGNTIYF
TRBV5-6	TRBJ2-7	-	-	TGTGCCAGCAGCTTGACAGGGTGGAACTACGAGCAGTACTTC	CASSLTGWNYEQYF